The rows below give T cell receptor beta chains drawn from one sample of a study of graft-versus-host responses after intestinal transplantation. These TCRs' antigens remain unknown. Some clones are missing from TCRdb's copy, which holds only in-frame ones; the method was immunoSEQ multiplex PCR. The repertoire holds about 130,000 clones, with around 94% as singletons. The source was unstimulated CD4+ T cells sorted from spleen or lymph node cells, collected before intestinal transplant. The receptors derive from a human donor who received an intestinal transplant. The CDR3 runs from the conserved cysteine through the conserved F or W. Each record gives: CDR3 DNA, CDR3 protein, clone size, J gene, V gene, D gene. A D gene is named only where the DNA matches it firmly. Clone size is stated in some rows and not others, as once, few, many or a class when expanded.

cdr3_nt: TGTGCCACCTCCCAACGGTACTATGGCTACACCTTC
cdr3_aa: CATSQRYYGYTF
clone_size: -
j_call: TRBJ1-2
v_call: TRBV15
d_call: -

cdr3_nt: TGTGCCAGCTCAATTGACAGTAGAGATCGCCAGCATTTT
cdr3_aa: CASSIDSRDRQHF
clone_size: -
j_call: TRBJ1-5
v_call: TRBV18
d_call: -

cdr3_nt: TGTGCCAGCAGCCCCGGGACAGGGGCGCCAGATACGCAGTATTTT
cdr3_aa: CASSPGTGAPDTQYF
clone_size: -
j_call: TRBJ2-3
v_call: TRBV7-9
d_call: TRBD1

cdr3_nt: TGTGCCAGCAGTTTATCCCAGGGACAGGTTAATGGGGAGCTGTTTTTT
cdr3_aa: CASSLSQGQVNGELFF
clone_size: -
j_call: TRBJ2-2
v_call: TRBV27
d_call: TRBD1

cdr3_nt: TGTGCCAGCAGCTTAGCGGGGCTAGCGGGGAGGAACAATGAGCAGTTCTTC
cdr3_aa: CASSLAGLAGRNNEQFF
clone_size: -
j_call: TRBJ2-1
v_call: TRBV13
d_call: TRBD2

cdr3_nt: TGTGCCACCAGCGAGGTCTTGAACACTGAAGCTTTCTTT
cdr3_aa: CATSEVLNTEAFF
clone_size: -
j_call: TRBJ1-1
v_call: TRBV15
d_call: -

cdr3_nt: TGTGCCAGCAGTTACGTGGCAGGATATGGCTACACCTTC
cdr3_aa: CASSYVAGYGYTF
clone_size: -
j_call: TRBJ1-2
v_call: TRBV6-5
d_call: -

cdr3_nt: TGTGCCAGCAGCCGGGGGGGGACCTACAATGAGCAGTTCTTC
cdr3_aa: CASSRGGTYNEQFF
clone_size: -
j_call: TRBJ2-1
v_call: TRBV11-3
d_call: TRBD2

cdr3_nt: TGTGCCAGCAGCTTCAAGGGTAGGAGTCGGGAGACCCAGTACTTC
cdr3_aa: CASSFKGRSRETQYF
clone_size: -
j_call: TRBJ2-5
v_call: TRBV11-2
d_call: -

cdr3_nt: TGTGCCAGCAGTTCTGACCGGGCAGGTAGCTCCTACGAGCAGTACTTC
cdr3_aa: CASSSDRAGSSYEQYF
clone_size: -
j_call: TRBJ2-7
v_call: TRBV6-5
d_call: -

cdr3_nt: TGTGCCAGCAGCTTAGGAACTAGCGGGGTTGACACCGGGGAGCTGTTTTTT
cdr3_aa: CASSLGTSGVDTGELFF
clone_size: -
j_call: TRBJ2-2
v_call: TRBV7-9
d_call: TRBD2

cdr3_nt: TGCGCCAGCAGTGAGGGCCAACCGACTGATACGCAGTATTTT
cdr3_aa: CASSEGQPTDTQYF
clone_size: -
j_call: TRBJ2-3
v_call: TRBV10-1
d_call: -

cdr3_nt: TGCGCCAGCAGCTCAATTACAGGGGGCGCGTCCTATAATTCACCCCTCCACTTT
cdr3_aa: CASSSITGGASYNSPLHF
clone_size: -
j_call: TRBJ1-6
v_call: TRBV5-1
d_call: TRBD1

cdr3_nt: TGTGCCAGCAGTTACTCGGCAGGCGGCTCTGGAAACACCATATATTTT
cdr3_aa: CASSYSAGGSGNTIYF
clone_size: -
j_call: TRBJ1-3
v_call: TRBV6-5
d_call: -

cdr3_nt: TGCGCCAGCAGCCCGCTGGACAGTTACACCGGGGAGCTGTTTTTT
cdr3_aa: CASSPLDSYTGELFF
clone_size: -
j_call: TRBJ2-2
v_call: TRBV5-1
d_call: -

cdr3_nt: TGTGCCAGCAGCCTCAACACCGGGGAGCTGTTTTTT
cdr3_aa: CASSLNTGELFF
clone_size: -
j_call: TRBJ2-2
v_call: TRBV11-3
d_call: -

cdr3_nt: TGCGCCAGCAGCTTAGTCCCCAGCGGGGGGGCATACTACGAGCAGTACTTC
cdr3_aa: CASSLVPSGGAYYEQYF
clone_size: once
j_call: TRBJ2-7
v_call: TRBV5-1
d_call: TRBD2

cdr3_nt: TGTGCCAGCAGGAATGATCCTCAGGGGGCGGATGGCTACACCTTC
cdr3_aa: CASRNDPQGADGYTF
clone_size: -
j_call: TRBJ1-2
v_call: TRBV2
d_call: TRBD1

cdr3_nt: TGTGCCAGCAGCCCGGGTGGGGGGACAGGGAGGACAGATACGCAGTATTTT
cdr3_aa: CASSPGGGTGRTDTQYF
clone_size: -
j_call: TRBJ2-3
v_call: TRBV5-4
d_call: TRBD1

cdr3_nt: TGTGCCAGCAGCGTAGTTCAGCGGGCAGATACGCAGTATTTT
cdr3_aa: CASSVVQRADTQYF
clone_size: once
j_call: TRBJ2-3
v_call: TRBV9
d_call: -

cdr3_nt: TGTGCCAGCAGGGAGGGTGGAGCTAATGAAAAACTGTTTTTT
cdr3_aa: CASREGGANEKLFF
clone_size: -
j_call: TRBJ1-4
v_call: TRBV6-5
d_call: -

cdr3_nt: TGTGCCAGTAGGGGACGGCAAGAAAACATTCAGTACTTC
cdr3_aa: CASRGRQENIQYF
clone_size: -
j_call: TRBJ2-4
v_call: TRBV19
d_call: -

cdr3_nt: TGTGCCAGCAGTTTTGTTGATTCACCCCTCCACTTT
cdr3_aa: CASSFVDSPLHF
clone_size: -
j_call: TRBJ1-6
v_call: TRBV27
d_call: -

cdr3_nt: TGTGCCAGCAGTTATACAGGGTTAGAGACCCAGTACTTC
cdr3_aa: CASSYTGLETQYF
clone_size: -
j_call: TRBJ2-5
v_call: TRBV6-1
d_call: -

cdr3_nt: TGTGCCAGCAGAACAGGACGGCTATATGGCTACACCTTC
cdr3_aa: CASRTGRLYGYTF
clone_size: -
j_call: TRBJ1-2
v_call: TRBV6-5
d_call: -

cdr3_nt: TGTGCCAGCAGCCCGACCCTGAACACTGAAGCTTTCTTT
cdr3_aa: CASSPTLNTEAFF
clone_size: -
j_call: TRBJ1-1
v_call: TRBV9
d_call: -

cdr3_nt: TGTGCCAGTAGGGGGAGCGGGGTAAGTTCGTACAATGAGCAGTTCTTC
cdr3_aa: CASRGSGVSSYNEQFF
clone_size: -
j_call: TRBJ2-1
v_call: TRBV19
d_call: TRBD2

cdr3_nt: TGTGCCAGCAGCTTGTCAGCCACAGAGAACTATGGCTACACCTTC
cdr3_aa: CASSLSATENYGYTF
clone_size: -
j_call: TRBJ1-2
v_call: TRBV5-5
d_call: -

cdr3_nt: TGTGCCAGCAGCCTGACAGGGCGGCTCGCTTACACCTTC
cdr3_aa: CASSLTGRLAYTF
clone_size: -
j_call: TRBJ1-2
v_call: TRBV7-2
d_call: TRBD1

cdr3_nt: TGTGCTAGTGGTTGGGGGGCCTCCTACAATGAGCAGTTCTTC
cdr3_aa: CASGWGASYNEQFF
clone_size: once
j_call: TRBJ2-1
v_call: TRBV12-5
d_call: -

cdr3_nt: TGTGCCAGCACCGATGGACAGGGGGTCTATGGCTACACCTTC
cdr3_aa: CASTDGQGVYGYTF
clone_size: -
j_call: TRBJ1-2
v_call: TRBV6-1
d_call: TRBD1

cdr3_nt: TGTGCCAGCAGCTTCACCGAAGAGACCCAGTACTTC
cdr3_aa: CASSFTEETQYF
clone_size: -
j_call: TRBJ2-5
v_call: TRBV5-6
d_call: -

cdr3_nt: TGTGCCTGGAGTGTAGGGGGCACAGGCACCAATTCACCCCTCCACTTT
cdr3_aa: CAWSVGGTGTNSPLHF
clone_size: -
j_call: TRBJ1-6
v_call: TRBV30
d_call: TRBD1

cdr3_nt: TGCGCCAGCAGCCAGTCTAGCCCCGGTGAGCAGTTCTTC
cdr3_aa: CASSQSSPGEQFF
clone_size: -
j_call: TRBJ2-1
v_call: TRBV4-1
d_call: -

cdr3_nt: TGCAGCGTTGACTCGACAGGATCTAACTATGGCTACACCTTC
cdr3_aa: CSVDSTGSNYGYTF
clone_size: -
j_call: TRBJ1-2
v_call: TRBV29-1
d_call: -

cdr3_nt: TGCAGCGTTGAACCGGACACCACTGAAGCTTTCTTT
cdr3_aa: CSVEPDTTEAFF
clone_size: -
j_call: TRBJ1-1
v_call: TRBV29-1
d_call: -

cdr3_nt: TGTGCCAGCAGGGGCGGACCTGCGGCCGGGGAGCTGTTTTTT
cdr3_aa: CASRGGPAAGELFF
clone_size: -
j_call: TRBJ2-2
v_call: TRBV6-5
d_call: -

cdr3_nt: TGTGCCAGCAGTTACTCGAGAGGTGGGACTGAGCAGTTCTTC
cdr3_aa: CASSYSRGGTEQFF
clone_size: -
j_call: TRBJ2-1
v_call: TRBV6-6
d_call: -

cdr3_nt: TGTGCCAGCAGCCCGCATGACGGGGAGCAGTACTTC
cdr3_aa: CASSPHDGEQYF
clone_size: -
j_call: TRBJ2-7
v_call: TRBV7-9
d_call: -

cdr3_nt: TGCGCCAGCAGCTTGGACTTTAACTATGGCTACACCTTC
cdr3_aa: CASSLDFNYGYTF
clone_size: -
j_call: TRBJ1-2
v_call: TRBV5-1
d_call: -

cdr3_nt: TGTGCCAGCAGCCGACTAGCGGGCGGTAGGCAGTTCTTC
cdr3_aa: CASSRLAGGRQFF
clone_size: -
j_call: TRBJ2-1
v_call: TRBV11-3
d_call: TRBD2

cdr3_nt: TGTGCCAGCAGCCAAGATTTCCAGGTGGAGACCCAGTACTTC
cdr3_aa: CASSQDFQVETQYF
clone_size: -
j_call: TRBJ2-5
v_call: TRBV4-2
d_call: -

cdr3_nt: TGTGCCATATTTTGGGCTCTGAGCACTGAAGCTTTCTTT
cdr3_aa: CAIFWALSTEAFF
clone_size: -
j_call: TRBJ1-1
v_call: TRBV6-1
d_call: -

cdr3_nt: TGTGCCAGCAGCCACCCCCGTGGGTCACCCCTCCACTTT
cdr3_aa: CASSHPRGSPLHF
clone_size: -
j_call: TRBJ1-6
v_call: TRBV11-2
d_call: -

cdr3_nt: TGTGCCAGCAGCCCGATCGGGACGGACTATGGCTACACCTTC
cdr3_aa: CASSPIGTDYGYTF
clone_size: -
j_call: TRBJ1-2
v_call: TRBV7-7
d_call: -

cdr3_nt: TGCGCCAGCAGCTTGGTCCTGGGGGGGACCTCACGTGACCAGTACTTC
cdr3_aa: CASSLVLGGTSRDQYF
clone_size: -
j_call: TRBJ2-5
v_call: TRBV5-1
d_call: TRBD2

cdr3_nt: TGTGCCAGCAGATTGAAATACAGGGCCCAGTACTTC
cdr3_aa: CASRLKYRAQYF
clone_size: -
j_call: TRBJ2-5
v_call: TRBV5-4
d_call: -

cdr3_nt: TGTGCCAGCAGTGTGCGGTCTAATTCACCCCTCCACTTT
cdr3_aa: CASSVRSNSPLHF
clone_size: -
j_call: TRBJ1-6
v_call: TRBV2
d_call: -

cdr3_nt: TGTGCCAGCAGCCTTAAAGGGGGCAGGTTCTGGAATGAGCAGTTCTTC
cdr3_aa: CASSLKGGRFWNEQFF
clone_size: -
j_call: TRBJ2-1
v_call: TRBV7-3
d_call: TRBD1

cdr3_nt: TGCGCCAGCAGTCAGACCGCGAACTATGGCTACACCTTC
cdr3_aa: CASSQTANYGYTF
clone_size: -
j_call: TRBJ1-2
v_call: TRBV10-2
d_call: -

cdr3_nt: TGTGCCATCAGGCCTAGTGACCCGCCGGCCAATGAGCAGTTCTTC
cdr3_aa: CAIRPSDPPANEQFF
clone_size: -
j_call: TRBJ2-1
v_call: TRBV10-3
d_call: -

cdr3_nt: TGCAGCGCTCGGACATTTCGCACTGAAGCTTTCTTT
cdr3_aa: CSARTFRTEAFF
clone_size: -
j_call: TRBJ1-1
v_call: TRBV29-1
d_call: -